A selection of T cell receptor beta chains follows, all from one sample in a study of early T cells in non-severe SARS-CoV-2 infection. TCRdb re-analysed the 5' RACE reads in MiXCR, keeping a single row per CDR3 protein. The top ten hold over 6.5% of the sample, which has about 83,000 distinct CDR3 sequences, 9% to 15% seen once. Sequenced: whole blood. These TCRs come from an adult who was a healthcare worker with PCR-confirmed SARS-CoV-2 infection or an uninfected control (not recorded which). CDR3s include the opening cysteine and the closing phenylalanine or tryptophan. D genes are given only for firm matches. A row's size may be missing; if present it is once, few, many or a size class.

v_gene	d_gene	abundance	j_gene	CDR3aa	CDR3nt
TRBV5-5	TRBD2	-	TRBJ2-2	CASSRSGRNTGELFF	TGTGCCAGCAGCCGCAGCGGGAGAAACACCGGGGAGCTGTTTTTT
TRBV19	TRBD2	many	TRBJ2-1	CASSIRAGGNNEQFF	TGTGCCAGTAGTATACGGGCGGGAGGGAACAATGAGCAGTTCTTC
TRBV7-9	-	few	TRBJ2-2	CASSLARSNTGELFF	TGTGCCAGCAGCTTGGCACGTTCGAACACCGGGGAGCTGTTTTTT
TRBV20-1	-	-	TRBJ2-5	CSARVQTAGETQYF	TGCAGTGCTAGAGTTCAGACAGCAGGCGAGACCCAGTACTTC
TRBV6-2/TRBV6-3	-	medium-sized	TRBJ1-1	CASSYELGGRTEAFF	TGTGCCAGCAGTTACGAGTTGGGGGGGCGAACTGAAGCTTTCTTT
TRBV6-1	TRBD2	many	TRBJ2-4	CASSLAGKNIQYF	TGTGCCAGCAGTCTAGCGGGAAAAAACATTCAGTACTTC
TRBV4-1	-	few	TRBJ2-5	CASSPTGGDQETQYF	TGCGCCAGCAGCCCTACTGGTGGAGACCAAGAGACCCAGTACTTC
TRBV30	-	-	TRBJ2-2	CAWRRGSGSGELFF	TGTGCCTGGAGACGGGGGAGTGGCTCCGGGGAGCTGTTTTTT
TRBV6-2/TRBV6-3	-	few	TRBJ2-2	CASSYNTQLTGELFF	TGTGCCAGCAGTTACAATACCCAGCTCACCGGGGAGCTGTTTTTT
TRBV7-8	-	-	TRBJ1-2	CASSRRGEIYGYTF	TGTGCCAGCAGCCGGAGAGGGGAGATCTATGGCTACACCTTC
TRBV7-3	-	-	TRBJ2-5	CASSLGPGREETQYF	TGTGCCAGCAGCTTAGGTCCGGGCAGGGAAGAGACCCAGTACTTC
TRBV3-1	-	-	TRBJ2-7	CASSQDSASSYEQYF	TGTGCCAGCAGCCAAGATAGCGCTAGCTCCTACGAGCAGTACTTC
TRBV5-5	-	-	TRBJ2-1	CASSLAMAFDEQFF	TGTGCCAGCAGCTTGGCCATGGCGTTTGATGAGCAGTTCTTC
TRBV12-3/TRBV12-4	TRBD1	-	TRBJ2-2	CASSQSGGLTGELFF	TGTGCCAGCAGCCAATCAGGGGGCCTTACCGGGGAGCTGTTTTTT
TRBV24-1	-	few	TRBJ2-1	CATGMTGYNEQFF	TGTGCCACCGGGATGACGGGGTACAATGAGCAGTTCTTC
TRBV11-2	TRBD2	few	TRBJ2-7	CASSSNGGLAGGLGGYEQYF	TGTGCCAGCAGCTCGAACGGCGGACTAGCGGGAGGATTAGGCGGCTACGAGCAGTACTTC
TRBV27	-	many	TRBJ1-5	CASATQGFNQPQHF	TGTGCCAGCGCCACTCAGGGGTTCAATCAGCCCCAGCATTTT
TRBV7-6	-	few	TRBJ2-5	CASSLLKQGEETQYF	TGTGCCAGCAGCTTACTAAAGCAGGGCGAAGAGACCCAGTACTTC
TRBV3-1	-	few	TRBJ1-1	CASSQDPRFEAFF	TGTGCCAGCAGCCAAGATCCAAGGTTCGAAGCTTTCTTT
TRBV3-1	-	few	TRBJ2-7	CASRGAGEQYF	TGTGCCAGCAGGGGGGCGGGCGAGCAGTACTTC
TRBV3-2	-	few	TRBJ2-2	CASSQDCLAGHTGELFF	TGTGCCAGCAGCCAAGATTGTCTAGCGGGGCACACCGGGGAGCTGTTTTTT
TRBV12-3/TRBV12-4	TRBD2	few	TRBJ2-1	CASSLVLAIYNEQFF	TGTGCCAGCAGTTTAGTACTAGCGATATACAATGAGCAGTTCTTC
TRBV20-1	-	-	TRBJ2-3	CSAEDPPDTQYF	TGCAGTGCTGAGGACCCTCCCGATACGCAGTATTTT
TRBV24-1	-	few	TRBJ1-3	CATSDAGSEAHSGNTIYF	TGTGCCACCAGTGACGCGGGGTCGGAGGCCCACTCTGGAAACACCATATATTTT
TRBV6-2/TRBV6-3	-	-	TRBJ2-7	CASSYSSREQYF	TGTGCCAGCAGTTACTCTAGCCGCGAGCAGTACTTC
TRBV20-1	TRBD1	-	TRBJ1-2	CSASTGTVIPYTF	TGCAGTGCTAGCACAGGGACAGTTATTCCCTACACCTTC
TRBV7-2	TRBD1	-	TRBJ1-1	CASSLEFGTGNTEAFF	TGTGCCAGCAGCTTAGAGTTCGGGACAGGGAACACTGAAGCTTTCTTT
TRBV3-1	TRBD1	few	TRBJ1-4	CASSQGTGEGEKLFF	TGTGCCAGCAGCCAAGGGACAGGGGAGGGTGAAAAACTGTTTTTT
TRBV6-5	-	many	TRBJ2-7	CASTRLPRTDLDEQYF	TGTGCCAGCACCAGACTCCCTAGGACGGACCTCGACGAGCAGTACTTC
TRBV10-3	-	many	TRBJ2-6	CAITRNKTRGGANVLTF	TGTGCCATCACCCGTAACAAAACCCGAGGTGGGGCCAACGTCCTGACTTTC
TRBV25-1	-	-	TRBJ1-1	CASSDRGVTEAFF	TGTGCCAGCAGTGATCGTGGTGTCACTGAAGCTTTCTTT
TRBV28	-	-	TRBJ2-7	CASSPRPQQASSYEQYF	TGTGCCAGCAGTCCCCGCCCACAGCAGGCGAGCTCCTACGAGCAGTACTTC
TRBV10-3	-	-	TRBJ2-3	CAIRGDTQYF	TGTGCCATCAGGGGAGATACGCAGTATTTT
TRBV21-1	-	once	TRBJ2-1	CASSMQSGGASYNEQFF	TGTGCCAGCAGCATGCAAAGTGGTGGCGCCTCCTACAATGAGCAGTTCTTC
TRBV6-2/TRBV6-3	TRBD1	-	TRBJ2-2	CASRDRAAGELFF	TGTGCCAGCAGAGACAGGGCGGCCGGGGAGCTGTTTTTT
TRBV5-1	-	-	TRBJ2-5	CASSLTGESQYF	TGCGCCAGCAGCTTGACCGGGGAGTCCCAGTACTTC
TRBV5-1	-	few	TRBJ1-2	CASSLVAGALQSTGYTF	TGCGCCAGCAGCTTGGTGGCAGGGGCGCTCCAGAGTACGGGCTACACCTTC
TRBV5-1	-	many	TRBJ2-2	CASSLPWDRLSNTGELFF	TGCGCCAGCAGCTTACCCTGGGACCGACTATCGAACACCGGGGAGCTGTTTTTT
TRBV11-2	-	many	TRBJ1-2	CASSTGTTGGGYGYTF	TGTGCCAGCAGCACAGGGACGACAGGTGGAGGGTATGGCTACACCTTC
TRBV2	TRBD2	few	TRBJ2-5	CASSEREGGSLKETQYF	TGTGCCAGCAGTGAAAGGGAGGGCGGGTCCCTGAAAGAGACCCAGTACTTC
TRBV6-2/TRBV6-3	-	many	TRBJ2-3	CASGAGDTQYF	TGTGCCAGCGGAGCGGGAGATACGCAGTATTTT
TRBV21-1	-	-	TRBJ2-5	CASSSIFRPGLAGVETQYF	TGTGCCAGCAGCTCCATTTTCCGACCCGGACTAGCGGGAGTAGAGACCCAGTACTTC
TRBV12-3/TRBV12-4	-	few	TRBJ1-4	CASSLYSIEKLFF	TGTGCCAGCAGTTTGTATTCCATTGAAAAACTGTTTTTT
TRBV6-2/TRBV6-3	-	few	TRBJ2-7	CASNGGSYEQYF	TGTGCCAGCAACGGCGGGTCCTACGAGCAGTACTTC
TRBV29-1	TRBD2	-	TRBJ2-7	CSVRREGHEQYF	TGCAGCGTTCGTCGGGAGGGTCACGAGCAGTACTTC
TRBV29-1	-	few	TRBJ2-2	CSVAQGRTGELFF	TGCAGCGTCGCACAGGGCAGAACCGGGGAGCTGTTTTTT
TRBV7-9	TRBD1	few	TRBJ1-1	CASSQQGVTEAFF	TGTGCCAGCAGCCAACAGGGGGTTACTGAAGCTTTCTTT
TRBV20-1	-	many	TRBJ2-1	CSAQPGLYNEQFF	TGCAGTGCGCAGCCGGGACTTTACAATGAGCAGTTCTTC
TRBV4-1	-	medium-sized	TRBJ2-1	CASSQDSGGLNDNEQFF	TGCGCCAGCAGCCAAGATTCGGGGGGCCTTAACGACAATGAGCAGTTCTTC